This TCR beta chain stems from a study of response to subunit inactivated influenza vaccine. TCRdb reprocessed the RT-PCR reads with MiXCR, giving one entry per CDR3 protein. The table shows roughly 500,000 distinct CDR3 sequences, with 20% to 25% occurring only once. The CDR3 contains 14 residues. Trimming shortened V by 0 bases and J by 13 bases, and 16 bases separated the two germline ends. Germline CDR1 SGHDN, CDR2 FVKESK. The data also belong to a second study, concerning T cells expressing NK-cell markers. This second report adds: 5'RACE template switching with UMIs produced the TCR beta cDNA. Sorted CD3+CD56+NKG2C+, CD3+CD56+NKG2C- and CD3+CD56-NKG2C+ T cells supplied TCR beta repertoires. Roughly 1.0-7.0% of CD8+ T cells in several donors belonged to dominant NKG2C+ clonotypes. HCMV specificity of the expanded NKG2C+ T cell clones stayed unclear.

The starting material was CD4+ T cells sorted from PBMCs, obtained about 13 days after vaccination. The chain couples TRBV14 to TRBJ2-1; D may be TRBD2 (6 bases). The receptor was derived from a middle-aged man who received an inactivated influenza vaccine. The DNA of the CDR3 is TGTGCCAGCAGCCAAGATCATGGTAGCGGTTATCAGTTCTTC. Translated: CASSQDHGSGYQFF.